This entry concerns a single T cell receptor (beta chain). PCR primers comprised 60 Vbeta and 13 Jbeta primers. Using immunoSEQ multiplex PCR, the repertoire was profiled, and TCRdb retains in-frame clones only, with some absent. The sample has 150,000 to 200,000 clones, around 84% seen once. The data are from a study of cytomegalovirus exposure and HLA in healthy donors. The source of this sequence is a man aged 18 to 35 in good health and CMV-seronegative. The sample was PBMCs.

The CDR3 DNA sequence: TGTGCCAGTAGTATTATCGGGATCTCTGGAAACACCATATATTTT. Residues: CASSIIGISGNTIYF. This rearrangement joins TRBV19 to TRBJ1-3; the D is unclear. Germline lookup yields CDR1 LNHDA and CDR2 SQIVND (reference sequence). V shed 3 bases and J shed 0 bases, with 9 bases lying between them. This CDR3 is built from 15 residues. Full variable domain (missing parts from reference TRBV19 and TRBJ1-3): DGGITQSPKYLFRKEGQNVTLSCEQNLNHDAMYWYRQDPGQGLRLIYYSQIVNDFQKGDIAEGYSVSREKKESFPLTVTSAQKNPTAFYLCASSIIGISGNTIYFGEGSWLTVV.